This T cell receptor (beta chain) comes out of a study of cytomegalovirus exposure and HLA in healthy donors. This clone was observed a few times. Its specificity is unknown. Healthy bone marrow donors made up the donor group. Primers for the PCR totalled 60 Vbeta and 13 Jbeta. Sequenced by immunoSEQ multiplex PCR; TCRdb stores in-frame clones only, minus some. The sample comprises approximately 120,000 clones, 60% to 85% of which are singletons, and approximately 3.1% rests with the top ten. CDR3 size: 15 residues. CDR1 is SGDLS and CDR2 is YYNGEE in the germline V gene. The V and J ends lost 3 bases and 0 bases, in that order; junction bases with no gene match: 5. General study results and limits: Accurate predictions that matched the HLA-A and HLA-B alleles of most subjects were reportedly made from TCR beta sequences. HLA alleles were associated with 15,000 to 20,000 TCR beta sequences in a later analysis at 0.05 false discovery rate. Many donors carried some public TCRs, although rarity characterized most TCR sequences.

The source material was PBMCs. The gene calls are TRBV9 and TRBJ2-7; 8 bases are shared with TRBD2. The TCR originated in a young man in good health and CMV-seronegative. The CDR3 loop reads CASSATSASSYEQYF. CDR3 DNA sequence: TGTGCCAGCAGCGCGACTAGCGCCAGCTCCTACGAGCAGTACTTC.